This T cell receptor (beta chain) was identified during a study of cytomegalovirus exposure and HLA in healthy donors. This PCR relied on a set of 60 Vbeta primers and 13 Jbeta primers. Assay: immunoSEQ multiplex PCR; the TCRdb copy retains only in-frame clones and omits some. Recorded for this sample: 38,000 or so clones. Points from the study as a whole: Altogether, more than 150 TCR beta chains were recorded as cytomegalovirus-associated. Looking again later, the authors saw that most CMV-associated TCR beta chains seemed HLA-restricted.

A note on this clone: Its target is not known.

Trimming removed 5 bases from V and 6 bases from J, with 13 bases in between. The CDR3 totals 14 residues. Germline V gene lookup returns CDR1 MNHEY and CDR2 SVGAGI. The source is a man aged 25 to 40 in good health and CMV-seronegative. This chain connects TRBV6-5 to TRBJ2-2; perhaps TRBD1 as D (5 bases). The sample was PBMCs. CDR3 coding DNA: TGTGCCAGCAGTAGCGACAGAACGGCCGGGGAGCTGTTTTTT. Encoded protein: CASSSDRTAGELFF.